Below, 19 T cell receptor beta chains from the same sample are listed, as sequenced in a study of blood T cell repertoires in COVID-19. TCRdb's copy holds only in-frame clones and misses some; the assay was immunoSEQ multiplex PCR. The data contain about 220,000 clones, around 89% of them singletons. Sequenced: PBMCs or T cells enriched from blood (not recorded which). All receptors come from a woman aged 40-49 years with acute COVID-19.

There are many counts of this clone. The chain is built from TRBV4-3 and TRBJ1-5; D is unclear. V was cut by 0 bases and J by 7 bases, with 10 bases left in between. Germline V gene sequence: CDR1 LGHNA, CDR2 YSLEER. The CDR3 consists of 14 residues. In DNA, the CDR3 is TGCGCCAGCAGCCAAGATTTTGGAGGACAGCCCCAGCATTTT. This translates into CASSQDFGGQPQHF.

V is TRBV6-6 and J is TRBJ1-2, with D tentatively TRBD1 (5 bases). V shed 8 bases and J shed 8 bases, with 24 bases lying between them. This CDR3 region has 15 residues. Germline V lookup: CDR1 MNHNY, CDR2 SVGAGI (reference sequence). For the CDR3, the DNA is TGTGCCAGCGCGGGACGGGACCGGATCGGTACCGGCTACACCTTC. Amino acid sequence: CASAGRDRIGTGYTF.

The rearrangement links TRBV20-1 to TRBJ2-1; 10 bases match TRBD2. Trimming took 3 bases from V and 5 from J; bases not matched to a gene: 13. CDR1 is DFQATT, CDR2 SNEGSKA, per germline (reference sequence). CDR3 length equals 17 residues. The CDR3 sequence: CSASIVRGSGRHNEQFF. The CDR3 nucleotides read TGCAGTGCTAGTATTGTTAGGGGTAGCGGGAGGCACAATGAGCAGTTCTTC.

The V gene is TRBV19, the J gene TRBJ2-5; 8 bases align to TRBD1. Germline loops: CDR1 LNHDA, CDR2 SQIVND (reference sequence). This CDR3 contains 14 residues. The ends lost 3 bases at V and 3 bases at J; junction bases unmatched: 3. The CDR3, as DNA: TGTGCCAGTAGTATGGGGACAGGCAAAGAGACCCAGTACTTC. Protein product: CASSMGTGKETQYF.

The chain combines TRBV27 with TRBJ2-1, with 7 nucleotides matching TRBD1. Germline assignment: CDR1 MNHEY and CDR2 SMNVEV (reference sequence). The trim removed 8 bases at V and 9 bases at J, leaving 7 bases unmatched. CDR3 length: 12 residues. In nucleotides, the CDR3 is TGTGCCAGCGGAACTGCAGGGGGTGAGCAGTTCTTC. Translated: CASGTAGGEQFF.

The rearrangement uses TRBV5-1 and TRBJ2-2; the D gene is possibly TRBD2 (5 bases). The CDR3 contains 16 residues. Trimming stripped 4 bases from V and 0 bases from J, with 13 bases between. Germline V CDR1 and CDR2: SGHRS, YFSETQ. Here the CDR3 reads CASSAMTKSNTGELFF. The CDR3 DNA reads TGCGCCAGCAGCGCCATGACTAAATCGAACACCGGGGAGCTGTTTTTT. Full variable domain (rest looked up from reference TRBV5-1 and TRBJ2-2): KAGVTQTPRYLIKTRGQQVTLSCSPISGHRSVSWYQQTPGQGLQFLFEYFSETQRNKGNFPGRFSGRQFSNSRSEMNVSTLELGDSALYLCASSAMTKSNTGELFFGEGSRLTVL.

The V call is TRBV2, the J call TRBJ1-6; D is uncertain. The CDR3 contains 16 residues. In germline, CDR1 is SNHLY, CDR2 FYNNEI. V gave up 5 bases and J gave up 7 bases, with 18 bases separating them. The CDR3 nucleotides read TGTGCCAGCAGTCTTGAGGGTGTCCGGGTGAATTCACCCCTCCACTTT. It yields the protein CASSLEGVRVNSPLHF.

The V and J genes are TRBV5-4 and TRBJ2-5; the match to TRBD2 covers 7 bases. Trimming at V came to 0 bases and at J to 2 bases, leaving 4 bases not matched to a gene. The germline gives CDR1 SGHNT, CDR2 YYREEE (reference sequence). This CDR3 has 15 amino acids. The CDR3 is CASSLGGTTQETQYF. CDR3 in DNA: TGTGCCAGCAGCTTGGGTGGGACTACGCAAGAGACCCAGTACTTC.

This chain joins TRBV11-2 and TRBJ2-7, with TRBD2 matching over 9 bases. V trimming: 3 bases; J trimming: 7 bases; junction bases outside the gene matches: 7. The CDR3 is 14 residues long. Germline loops: CDR1 SGHAT, CDR2 FQNNGV. CDR3 residues: CASSFLAGAGEQYF. The DNA of the CDR3 is TGTGCCAGCAGCTTTTTAGCGGGGGCAGGGGAGCAGTACTTC.

The rearrangement links TRBV4-1 to TRBJ1-2, with D possibly being TRBD1 (6 bases). This CDR3 is 15 amino acids long. The V gene's germline CDR1 is MGHRA and CDR2 YSYEKL. V was clipped by 2 bases and J by 5 bases, with 15 bases between them. CDR3 protein: CASSQPVTGSYGYTF. CDR3 in DNA: TGCGCCAGCAGCCAACCGGTGACAGGCTCATATGGCTACACCTTC.

The chain carries TRBV3-1 (or the pseudogene TRBV3-2) and TRBJ2-5, with a weak D call TRBD2 (6 bases). With 4 bases removed from V and 5 bases from J, the gap between germline ends came to 14 bases. Germline assignment: CDR1 LGHDT and CDR2 YNNKEL (reference sequence). This CDR3 is 14 amino acids long. The CDR3 spells CASSPWTKSETQYF. In nucleotides, the CDR3 is TGTGCCAGCAGCCCGTGGACTAAGTCGGAGACCCAGTACTTC.

The rearrangement uses TRBV10-3 and TRBJ2-3; 8 bases fit TRBD1. The germline gives CDR1 ENHRY, CDR2 SYGVKD. Losses at the gene ends were 4 bases for V and 4 bases for J; bases not matched to a gene: 10. The CDR3 covers 16 residues. Written as DNA, the CDR3 is TGTGCCATCAGTGCCCCGGACAGGGATGGGGCAGATACGCAGTATTTT. It translates to CAISAPDRDGADTQYF.

The rearrangement uses TRBV4-3 and TRBJ2-3; a possible D gene is TRBD2 (6 bases). CDR1 is LGHNA and CDR2 is YSLEER in the germline V gene. The germline V and J ends were trimmed by 0 bases and 0 bases, with 22 bases remaining between them. This CDR3 contains 20 residues. This chain's CDR3 is CASSQDRQAGGFSSTDTQYF. The CDR3 nucleotides read TGCGCCAGCAGCCAAGATAGGCAGGCCGGGGGATTCTCTAGCACAGATACGCAGTATTTT.

V and J are TRBV18 and TRBJ1-1; D perhaps matches TRBD1 (6 bases). This CDR3 spans 12 amino acids. Germline values: CDR1 KGHSH, CDR2 LQKENI. V was shortened by 1 base and J by 6 bases, with 6 bases between the two germline ends. The CDR3 loop is CASSPQGAEAFF. The CDR3 coding sequence is TGTGCCAGCTCACCACAGGGGGCTGAAGCTTTCTTT.

The rearrangement uses TRBV7-8 and TRBJ2-7, with D possibly being TRBD2 (7 bases). Germline CDR1 SGHVS, CDR2 FQNEAQ. V was shortened by 3 bases and J by 1 base, with 13 bases between the two germline ends. This CDR3 is built from 15 residues. Written as DNA, the CDR3 is TGTGCCAGCAGCTTGGGGGCACTAGCGTCCTACGAGCAGTACGTC. Translation gives CASSLGALASYEQYV.

Worth noting for this clone: Other DNA sequences of this sample code for an identical CDR3. In DNA form, the CDR3 reads TGCGCCAGCAGCTCCGGGACAGGCAACACTGAAGCTTTCTTT. Translating gives CASSSGTGNTEAFF. The chain has TRBV5-1 and TRBJ1-1; TRBD1 matches 8 bases. The CDR3 extends over 14 amino acids. The J segment lost 2 bases and the V segment lost 3 bases, leaving 3 bases of the junction unmatched. Germline V gene sequence: CDR1 SGHRS, CDR2 YFSETQ.

J is TRBJ2-2 and V is TRBV2; 9 nucleotides match TRBD2. V was clipped by 4 bases and J by 6 bases; unmatched bases: 6. The CDR3 is made up of 15 amino acids. CDR1 and CDR2 (germline): SNHLY, FYNNEI. CDR3 DNA sequence: TGTGCCAGCAGTGGGGCGGGAGGGCCCTCCGGGGAGCTGTTTTTT. Translated: CASSGAGGPSGELFF.

CDR3 amino acids: CASSTRGGGYGYTF. The CDR3 nucleotides read TGTGCCAGCAGTACCCGTGGGGGCGGCTATGGCTACACCTTC. The chain recombines TRBV6-2 or TRBV6-3 with TRBJ1-2; possibly TRBD1 for D (6 bases). This CDR3 is built from 14 residues. V lost 5 bases, J lost 4 bases, and 14 bases lay in between. The germline gives CDR1 MNHEY, CDR2 SVGEGT.

The V gene is TRBV5-1, the J gene TRBJ2-5, with D perhaps matching TRBD1 (5 bases). The germline gives CDR1 SGHRS, CDR2 YFSETQ. V shed 4 bases and J shed 5 bases, with 15 bases lying between them. The CDR3 loop spans 14 amino acids. CDR3: CASSPGWGRETQYF. The CDR3 bases are TGCGCCAGCAGCCCAGGGTGGGGAAGGGAGACCCAGTACTTC.